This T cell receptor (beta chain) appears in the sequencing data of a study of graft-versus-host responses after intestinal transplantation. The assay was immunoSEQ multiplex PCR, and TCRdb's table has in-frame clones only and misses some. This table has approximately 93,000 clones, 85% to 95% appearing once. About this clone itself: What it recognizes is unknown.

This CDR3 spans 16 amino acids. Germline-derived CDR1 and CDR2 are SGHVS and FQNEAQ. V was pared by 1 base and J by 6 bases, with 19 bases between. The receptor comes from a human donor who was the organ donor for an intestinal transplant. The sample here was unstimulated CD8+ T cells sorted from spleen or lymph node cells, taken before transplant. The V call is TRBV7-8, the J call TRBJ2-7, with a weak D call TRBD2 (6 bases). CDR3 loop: CASSLVGGSRGLEQYF. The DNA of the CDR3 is TGTGCCAGCAGCTTAGTCGGTGGCAGTCGGGGACTCGAGCAGTACTTC.